This record concerns one T cell receptor beta chain sequence. Its antigen is not known. This specimen comes from a study of beta chain features in type 1 diabetes. Study as a whole: In all, around 100 million sorted cells from all samples were analyzed. Study-level points and caveats: Whether TCRB rearrangement is influenced by HLA type went unresolved here. Patients with type 1 diabetes showed fewer VDJ junction insertions and more deletions.

Reverse transcribing all isolated RNA meant expressed TCRB transcripts were sequenced. Libraries were prepared by immunoSEQ multiplex PCR; TCRdb keeps only in-frame clonotypes and omits some of them. Among 310,000 or so clones listed, roughly 8% were seen once. This CDR3 has 15 residues. Germline CDR1 SGHTA, CDR2 FQGNSA. Trimming cost V 7 bases and J 7 bases; bases outside gene matches: 11. The sequence was collected from a woman younger than 30 in good health. Sequencing was done on a sample of central memory CD4+ T cells from blood. This chain links TRBV7-2 with TRBJ2-1, with 9 bases lining up with TRBD2. The CDR3: CASNPPSLAGNEQFF. CDR3 DNA: TGTGCCAGCAACCCGCCCTCGCTAGCGGGAAATGAGCAGTTCTTC.